Listed below are T cell receptor beta chains from one sample, sequenced in a study of blood T cell repertoires in COVID-19. Here immunoSEQ multiplex PCR was the method, and the copy in TCRdb shows in-frame clones only, minus some. In the table there are about 68,000 clones, approximately 90% of which are singletons. Specimen: peripheral blood. The receptors come from a man aged 30-40 years with acute or convalescent COVID-19. The CDR3 runs from the conserved cysteine through the conserved F or W. Each record gives: D gene, clone size, V gene, J gene, CDR3 protein, CDR3 DNA. A D gene is named only where the DNA matches it firmly. Not every row has a clone size; where given, it reads once, few, many or a size class.

D: TRBD1; size: -; V: TRBV19; J: TRBJ2-2; CDR3: CASFDRGRLRNTGELFF; DNA: TGTGCCAGTTTCGACAGGGGGCGGCTGAGGAACACCGGGGAGCTGTTTTTT
D: -; size: few; V: TRBV9; J: TRBJ2-2; CDR3: CASSVAVGELFF; DNA: TGTGCCAGCAGCGTAGCTGTCGGGGAGCTGTTTTTT
D: -; size: -; V: TRBV2; J: TRBJ2-2; CDR3: CASSESYTGELFF; DNA: TGTGCCAGCAGTGAATCTTACACCGGGGAGCTGTTTTTT
D: -; size: few; V: TRBV29-1; J: TRBJ2-1; CDR3: CSVRLVDEQFF; DNA: TGCAGCGTGAGACTAGTCGACGAGCAGTTCTTC
D: -; size: -; V: TRBV24-1; J: TRBJ2-2; CDR3: CATQGYTGELFF; DNA: TGTGCCACCCAGGGTTACACCGGGGAGCTGTTTTTT
D: TRBD2; size: -; V: TRBV6-6; J: TRBJ2-5; CDR3: CASSIGGRVETQYF; DNA: TGTGCCAGCAGTATCGGCGGGAGGGTAGAGACCCAGTACTTC
D: -; size: -; V: TRBV11-2; J: TRBJ2-1; CDR3: CASSLAVRNEQFF; DNA: TGTGCCAGCAGCTTAGCGGTCAGGAATGAGCAGTTCTTC
D: -; size: -; V: TRBV6-1; J: TRBJ2-7; CDR3: CASSEVERLPLEQYF; DNA: TGTGCCAGCAGTGAAGTGGAGCGCCTCCCTCTCGAGCAGTACTTC
D: -; size: -; V: TRBV19; J: TRBJ1-6; CDR3: CASSWGEQGTSPLHF; DNA: TGTGCCAGTAGTTGGGGAGAGCAGGGGACTTCACCCCTCCACTTT
D: -; size: -; V: TRBV2; J: TRBJ1-1; CDR3: CASSEFRDTEAFF; DNA: TGTGCCAGCAGTGAATTTCGTGACACTGAAGCTTTCTTT